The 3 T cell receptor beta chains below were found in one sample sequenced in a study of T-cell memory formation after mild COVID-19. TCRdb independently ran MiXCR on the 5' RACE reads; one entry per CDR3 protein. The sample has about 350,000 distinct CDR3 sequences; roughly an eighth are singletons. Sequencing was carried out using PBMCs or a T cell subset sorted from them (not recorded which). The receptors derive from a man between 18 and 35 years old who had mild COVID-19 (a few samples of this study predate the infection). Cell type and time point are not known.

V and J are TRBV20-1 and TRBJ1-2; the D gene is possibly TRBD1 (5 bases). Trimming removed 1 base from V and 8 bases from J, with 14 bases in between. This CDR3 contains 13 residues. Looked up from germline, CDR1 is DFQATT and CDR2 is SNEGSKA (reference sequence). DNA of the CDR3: TGCAGTGCTAGAGGGGACGCCGGGTGGGGCTACACCTTC. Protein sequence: CSARGDAGWGYTF.

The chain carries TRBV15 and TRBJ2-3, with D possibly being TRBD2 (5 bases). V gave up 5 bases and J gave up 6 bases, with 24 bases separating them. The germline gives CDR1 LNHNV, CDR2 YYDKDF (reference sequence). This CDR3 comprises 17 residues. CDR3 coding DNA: TGTGCCACCAGCGGCGCGTGGAGGCGGCAGGTGGGGGATACGCAGTATTTT. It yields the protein CATSGAWRRQVGDTQYF.

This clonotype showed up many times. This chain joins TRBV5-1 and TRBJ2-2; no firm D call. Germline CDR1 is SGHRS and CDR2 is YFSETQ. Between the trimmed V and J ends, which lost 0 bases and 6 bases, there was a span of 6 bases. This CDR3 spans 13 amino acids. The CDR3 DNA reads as TGCGCCAGCAGCTTGGACCGGGCCGGGGAGCTGTTTTTT. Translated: CASSLDRAGELFF.